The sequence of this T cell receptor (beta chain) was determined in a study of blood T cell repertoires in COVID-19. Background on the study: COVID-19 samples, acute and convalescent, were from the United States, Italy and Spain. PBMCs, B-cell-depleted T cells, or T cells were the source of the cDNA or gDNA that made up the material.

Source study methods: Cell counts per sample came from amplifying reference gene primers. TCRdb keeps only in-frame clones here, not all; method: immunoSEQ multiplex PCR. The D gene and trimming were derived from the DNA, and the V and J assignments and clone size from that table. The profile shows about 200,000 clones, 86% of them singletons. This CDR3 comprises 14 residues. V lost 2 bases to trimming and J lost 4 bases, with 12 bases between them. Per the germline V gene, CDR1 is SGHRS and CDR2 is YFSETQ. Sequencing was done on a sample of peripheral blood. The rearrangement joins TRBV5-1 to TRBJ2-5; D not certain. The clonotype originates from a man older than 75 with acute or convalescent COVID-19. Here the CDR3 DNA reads TGCGCCAGCAGCTTAAATGCCGGTGGAGAGACCCAGTACTTC. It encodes CASSLNAGGETQYF.